The rows below give T cell receptor beta chains drawn from one sample of a study of beta chain features in type 1 diabetes. Clones were read by immunoSEQ multiplex PCR, and TCRdb kept only the in-frame ones, dropping some. The sample lists 860,000 or so clones, roughly a sixth occurring once. Source material: naive CD4+ T cells from blood. Receptor source: a woman aged 18 to 35 in good health. The CDR3 runs from the conserved cysteine through the conserved F or W. Some rows mark clone size as missing; the rest say once, few, many or name a class of expanded clone.

clone size	V gene	J gene	CDR3 protein
few	TRBV6-6	TRBJ2-7	CASSYGTGAHEQYF
.	TRBV7-2	TRBJ1-4	CASSSVQGAQGKLFF
few	TRBV7-2	TRBJ2-7	CASSWGRGGPYEQYF
few	TRBV2	TRBJ1-5	CASSARRGGNQPQHF
.	TRBV18	TRBJ1-5	CASSPPGLRNQPQHF
few	TRBV5-1	TRBJ1-3	CASSFMTARKKHF
few	TRBV28	TRBJ2-7	CASRHGTGKVEQYF
few	TRBV4-3	TRBJ2-5	CASSLGNQETQYF
few	TRBV2	TRBJ1-5	CASSEDSSNQPQHF
.	TRBV6-6	TRBJ1-1	CASSYENTEAFF
.	TRBV5-8	TRBJ2-7	CASSTGPVYEQYF
few	TRBV2	TRBJ2-5	CASSAVTGGVETQYF
.	TRBV7-3	TRBJ2-1	CASSLGNEQFF
.	TRBV28	TRBJ2-1	CASSPLAGGLYNEQFF
.	TRBV28	TRBJ1-5	CASRADRVNQPQHF
.	TRBV7-2	TRBJ2-2	CASRRGLVLTGELFF
few	TRBV7-8	TRBJ2-1	CASSLAGSYNEQFF
.	TRBV7-2	TRBJ2-7	CASSQRRGSSYEQYF
.	TRBV5-1	TRBJ2-1	CASSLGSSLAGGPSNEQFF
once	TRBV7-2	.	CASSIQSGTGPYEQYF
.	TRBV13	TRBJ2-2	CASSSGTSGFTGELFF
.	TRBV18	TRBJ2-1	CASSPPNDNEQFF
.	TRBV5-1	TRBJ2-1	CASSTRTGSVYNEQFF
.	TRBV6-5	TRBJ1-1	CASSYAGITNTEAFF
.	TRBV28	TRBJ2-1	CASSQGDPRDNEQFF
few	TRBV7-2	TRBJ2-7	CASRLSGTGIYEQYF
few	TRBV6-1	TRBJ2-5	CASGGPETQYF
.	TRBV11-2	TRBJ2-7	CASSLVPDRTFGYEQYF
.	TRBV7-9	TRBJ2-1	CASSLPGLAWNEQFF
once	TRBV7-8	TRBJ1-5	CASSATTGYDQPQHF
few	TRBV11-2	TRBJ1-1	CASTTRALVDTEAFF
.	TRBV6-6	TRBJ1-5	CASSYWDGYSNQPQHF
.	TRBV9	TRBJ2-1	CASSVSWVGNEQFF
.	TRBV7-2	TRBJ2-2	CASSLGGGSTGELFF
.	TRBV9	TRBJ1-2	CASSVASGLNYGYTF
.	TRBV5-1	TRBJ1-2	CASSTTPNYGYTF
.	TRBV9	TRBJ1-3	CASSVGPAVSGNTIYF
.	TRBV9	.	CASSVGVTYEQYF
.	TRBV5-1	TRBJ2-1	CASSLLPDNEQFF
.	TRBV7-3	TRBJ2-5	CASSQGLQETQYF
.	TRBV28	TRBJ2-7	CASSFAGGRYEQYF
few	TRBV15	TRBJ2-3	CATSRKGDTGGTDTQYF
.	TRBV7-9	TRBJ2-5	CASSLGPLAYQETQYF
.	TRBV7-2	TRBJ1-1	CASSLGSSAEAFF
few	TRBV27	TRBJ1-1	CASSTVMNTEAFF
few	TRBV7-9	TRBJ2-7	CASSLVTDEQYF
.	TRBV18	TRBJ2-7	CASSVKQAYEQYF
.	TRBV19	TRBJ1-2	CAARGSKDGYTF
.	TRBV13	TRBJ2-7	CASSFAPPGQGFYGQYF
.	TRBV5-1	TRBJ2-1	CASSLVISRYNEQFF